This T cell receptor beta chain emerged from a study of blood T cell repertoires in COVID-19. For the study at large: The United States, Italy and Spain provided the acute and convalescent COVID-19 samples. PBMCs, B-cell-depleted T cells, or T cells were the source of the cDNA or gDNA that made up the material.

Residents of approximately 25 US areas, aged roughly 18 to 90 years, made up the participants. Exposed enrollees encountered a COVID-19 case at some point within 2 weeks before study entry. V was pared by 4 bases and J by 9 bases, with 2 bases of the junction left unmatched. The CDR3 runs to 12 residues. The germline V gene has CDR1 SGHTA and CDR2 FQGTGA. Sequencing was performed with immunoSEQ multiplex PCR; in TCRdb, only in-frame clones are kept and a portion is missing. This repertoire shows about 350,000 clones, roughly 90% found once; its top ten account for just over 1%. The TCR was taken from a woman in her 30s who had been exposed to COVID-19. The chain joins TRBV7-3 to TRBJ2-1; 8 bases are a match to TRBD2. The sequenced material came from PBMCs or T cells enriched from blood (not recorded which). CDR3 in amino acids: CASSSRGGEQFF. The CDR3 DNA sequence: TGTGCCAGCAGCTCCCGGGGGGGTGAGCAGTTCTTC.